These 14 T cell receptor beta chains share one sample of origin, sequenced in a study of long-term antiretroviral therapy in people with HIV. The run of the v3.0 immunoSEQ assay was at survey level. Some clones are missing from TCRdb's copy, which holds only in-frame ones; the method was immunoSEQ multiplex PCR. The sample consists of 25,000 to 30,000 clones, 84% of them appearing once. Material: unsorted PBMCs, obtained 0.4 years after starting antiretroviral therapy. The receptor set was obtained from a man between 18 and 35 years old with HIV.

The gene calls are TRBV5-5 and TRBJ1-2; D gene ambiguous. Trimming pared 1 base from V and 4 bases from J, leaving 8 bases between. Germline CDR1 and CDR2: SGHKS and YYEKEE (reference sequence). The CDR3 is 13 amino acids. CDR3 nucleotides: TGTGCCAGCAGCTTGCAGCTAGGCTATGGCTACACCTTC. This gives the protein CASSLQLGYGYTF.

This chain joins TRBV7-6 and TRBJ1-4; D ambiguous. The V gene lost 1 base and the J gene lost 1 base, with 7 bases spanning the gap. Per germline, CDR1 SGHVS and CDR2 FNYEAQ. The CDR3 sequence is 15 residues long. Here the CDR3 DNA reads TGTGCCAGCAGCTTAGATCGGGGAACTAATGAAAAACTGTTTTTT. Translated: CASSLDRGTNEKLFF.

The CDR3 loop is CASSLSTSGYYEQYF. CDR3 bases: TGTGCCAGTAGTCTATCGACTAGCGGATATTACGAGCAGTACTTC. The chain links TRBV19 to TRBJ2-7; TRBD2 agrees at 9 bases. Germline CDR1 is LNHDA and CDR2 is SQIVND (reference sequence). The V gene end was trimmed by 5 bases and the J gene end by 4 bases; junction bases not matched to a gene: 9. This CDR3 contains 15 residues.

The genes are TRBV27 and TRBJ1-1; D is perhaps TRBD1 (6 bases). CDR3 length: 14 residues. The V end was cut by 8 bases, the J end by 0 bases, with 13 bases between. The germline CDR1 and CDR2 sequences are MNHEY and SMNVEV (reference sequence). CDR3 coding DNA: TGTGCCAGCGGGTATGGGGGCATGAACACTGAAGCTTTCTTT. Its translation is CASGYGGMNTEAFF.

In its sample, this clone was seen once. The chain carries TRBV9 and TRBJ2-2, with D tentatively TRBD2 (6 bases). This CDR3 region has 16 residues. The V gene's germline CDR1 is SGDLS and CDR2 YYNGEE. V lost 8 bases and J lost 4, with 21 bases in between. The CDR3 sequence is CASSLSGSPGTGELFF. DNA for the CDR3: TGTGCCAGTTCGCTTAGCGGCTCCCCGGGCACCGGGGAGCTGTTTTTT. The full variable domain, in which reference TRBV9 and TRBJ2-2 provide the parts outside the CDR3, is DSGVTQTPKHLITATGQRVTLRCSPRSGDLSVYWYQQSLDQGLQFLIQYYNGEERAKGNILERFSAQQFPDLHSELNLSSLELGDSALYFCASSLSGSPGTGELFFGEGSRLTVL.

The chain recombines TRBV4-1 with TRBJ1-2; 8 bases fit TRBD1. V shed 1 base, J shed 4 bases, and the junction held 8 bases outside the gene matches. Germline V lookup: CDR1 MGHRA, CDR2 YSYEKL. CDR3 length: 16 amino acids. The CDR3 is CASSQVPDRAFYGYTF. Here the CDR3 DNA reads TGCGCCAGCAGCCAAGTTCCGGACAGGGCATTCTATGGCTACACCTTC.

The CDR3 is CASSLWGGEAFF. The CDR3 DNA reads TGTGCCAGCAGTTTATGGGGGGGCGAAGCTTTCTTT. V gene TRBV28 combines with J gene TRBJ1-1, with D maybe TRBD1 (6 bases). CDR3 length: 12 amino acids. In germline, CDR1 is MDHEN, CDR2 SYDVKM. Trimming pared 0 bases from V and 8 bases from J, leaving 7 bases between. Using reference TRBV28 and TRBJ1-1 for the parts outside the CDR3, the full variable domain is DVKVTQSSRYLVKRTGEKVFLECVQDMDHENMFWYRQDPGLGLRLIYFSYDVKMKEKGDIPEGYSVSREKKERFSLILESASTNQTSMYLCASSLWGGEAFFGQGTRLTVV.

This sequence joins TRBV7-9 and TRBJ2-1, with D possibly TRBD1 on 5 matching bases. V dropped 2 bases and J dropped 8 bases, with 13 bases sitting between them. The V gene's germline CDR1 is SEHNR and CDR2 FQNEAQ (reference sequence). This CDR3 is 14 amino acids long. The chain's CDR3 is CASSLLPGSDEQFF. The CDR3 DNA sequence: TGTGCCAGCAGCTTACTACCAGGGTCCGATGAGCAGTTCTTC.

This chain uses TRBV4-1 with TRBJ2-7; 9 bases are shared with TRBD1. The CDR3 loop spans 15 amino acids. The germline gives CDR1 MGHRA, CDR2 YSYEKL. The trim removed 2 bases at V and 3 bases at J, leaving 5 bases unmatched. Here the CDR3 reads CASSQTGGDVYEQYF. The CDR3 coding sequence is TGCGCCAGCAGCCAAACAGGGGGCGATGTCTACGAGCAGTACTTC.

The CDR3 here is CASSDRGDQPQHF. The CDR3 DNA is TGTGCCAGCAGTGACAGGGGCGATCAGCCCCAGCATTTT. This chain connects TRBV6-4 to TRBJ1-5, with TRBD1 as a possible D gene (5 bases). The germline gives CDR1 MRHNA, CDR2 SNTAGT. The ends were cut back, 2 bases at V and 5 bases at J, with 7 bases in the middle. The CDR3 has 13 residues.

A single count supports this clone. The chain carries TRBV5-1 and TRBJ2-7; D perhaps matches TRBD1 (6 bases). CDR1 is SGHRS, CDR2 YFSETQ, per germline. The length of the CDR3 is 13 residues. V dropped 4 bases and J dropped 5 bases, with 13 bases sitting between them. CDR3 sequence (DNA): TGCGCCAGCAGCCAAACAGGGTTCGACGAGCAGTACTTC. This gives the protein CASSQTGFDEQYF.

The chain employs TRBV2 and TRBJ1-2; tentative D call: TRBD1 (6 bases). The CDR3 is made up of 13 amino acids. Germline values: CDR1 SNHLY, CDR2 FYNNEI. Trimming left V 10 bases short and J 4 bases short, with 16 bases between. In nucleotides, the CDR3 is TGTGCCACGTTACCCGGGGGCCTCTATGGCTACACCTTC. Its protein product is CATLPGGLYGYTF.

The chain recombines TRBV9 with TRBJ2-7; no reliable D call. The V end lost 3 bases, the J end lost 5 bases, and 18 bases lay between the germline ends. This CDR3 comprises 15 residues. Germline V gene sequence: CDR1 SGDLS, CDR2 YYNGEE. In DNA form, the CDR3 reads TGTGCCAGCAGCGCGTACCTCGGCATCTCGGACGAGCAGTACTTC. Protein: CASSAYLGISDEQYF.

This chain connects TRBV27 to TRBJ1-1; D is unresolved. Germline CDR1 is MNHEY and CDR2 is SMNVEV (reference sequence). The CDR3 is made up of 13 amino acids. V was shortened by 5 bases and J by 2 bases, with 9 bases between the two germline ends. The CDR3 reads CASSLTSNTEAFF. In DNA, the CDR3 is TGTGCCAGCAGTCTAACAAGTAACACTGAAGCTTTCTTT.